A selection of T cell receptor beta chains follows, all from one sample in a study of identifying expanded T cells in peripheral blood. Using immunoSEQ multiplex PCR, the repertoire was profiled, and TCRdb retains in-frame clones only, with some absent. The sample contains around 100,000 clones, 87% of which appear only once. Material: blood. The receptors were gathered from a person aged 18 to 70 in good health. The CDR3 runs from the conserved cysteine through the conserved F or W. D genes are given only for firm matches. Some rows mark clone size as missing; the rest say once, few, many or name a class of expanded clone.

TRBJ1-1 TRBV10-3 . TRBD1 CAISGTGVNTEAFF TGTGCCATCAGCGGGACAGGGGTGAACACTGAAGCTTTCTTT
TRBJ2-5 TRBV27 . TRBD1 CASSLSGGGETQYF TGTGCCAGCAGTTTATCAGGGGGCGGTGAGACCCAGTACTTC
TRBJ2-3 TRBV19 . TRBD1 CASSRTGGFTDTQYF TGTGCCAGTAGTAGGACAGGGGGTTTCACAGATACGCAGTATTTT
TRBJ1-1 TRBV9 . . CASSVGFRAEPAFF TGTGCCAGCAGCGTAGGTTTTCGGGCCGAGCCAGCTTTCTTT
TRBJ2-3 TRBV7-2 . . CASSPRLGVHSTDTQYF TGTGCCAGCAGCCCTAGGCTCGGGGTCCATAGCACAGATACGCAGTATTTT
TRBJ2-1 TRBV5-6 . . CASSSGNEQFF TGTGCCAGCAGCTCGGGTAATGAGCAGTTCTTC
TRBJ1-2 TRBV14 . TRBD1 CASSQPDREGGRYGYTF TGTGCCAGCAGCCAACCCGACAGGGAGGGGGGGCGTTATGGCTACACCTTC
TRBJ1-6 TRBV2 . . CASKSSYNSPLHF TGTGCCAGCAAAAGCTCCTATAATTCACCCCTCCACTTT
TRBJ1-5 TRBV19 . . CASTPGTTLSNQPQHF TGTGCCAGTACCCCGGGGACAACTCTCTCCAATCAGCCCCAGCATTTT
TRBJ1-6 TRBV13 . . CASSFASLSSPLHF TGTGCCAGCAGCTTCGCCTCACTATCTTCACCCCTCCACTTT
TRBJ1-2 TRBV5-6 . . CASSNGPYGYTF TGTGCCAGCAGCAATGGGCCCTATGGCTACACCTTC
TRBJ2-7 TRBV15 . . CATNPVLEQYF TGTGCCACCAACCCCGTCCTCGAGCAGTACTTC
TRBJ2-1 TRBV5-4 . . CASRSDSYNEQFF TGTGCCAGCAGGTCTGACTCGTACAATGAGCAGTTCTTC
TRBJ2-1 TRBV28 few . CASSFLASEGFGAEQFF TGTGCCAGCAGTTTTCTGGCTAGCGAGGGGTTTGGTGCTGAGCAGTTCTTC
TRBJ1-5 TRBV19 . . CASSPALGGNQPQHF TGTGCCAGTAGTCCCGCCCTCGGGGGCAATCAGCCCCAGCATTTT
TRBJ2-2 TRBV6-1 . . CASNDRQLGIPGELFF TGTGCCAGCAATGACCGACAGTTAGGCATACCCGGGGAGCTGTTTTTT
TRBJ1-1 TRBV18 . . CASSPRGGSTEAFF TGTGCCAGCTCACCACGGGGGGGGAGCACTGAAGCTTTCTTT
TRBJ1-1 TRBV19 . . CASIGFALNTEAFF TGTGCCAGTATAGGGTTCGCTTTGAACACTGAAGCTTTCTTT
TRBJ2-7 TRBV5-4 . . CASSLEGSHYEQYF TGTGCCAGCAGCTTGGAGGGGTCCCACTACGAGCAGTACTTC
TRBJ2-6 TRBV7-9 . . CASSSISQSYSGANVLTF TGTGCCAGCAGCTCCATATCCCAATCATACTCTGGGGCCAACGTCCTGACTTTC
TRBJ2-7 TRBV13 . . CASSLVAGQTPYEQYF TGTGCCAGCAGCTTGGTGGCGGGACAAACCCCCTACGAGCAGTACTTC
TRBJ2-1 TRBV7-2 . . CASSLSNRPYNEQFF TGTGCCAGCAGCTTAAGCAACAGGCCTTACAATGAGCAGTTCTTC
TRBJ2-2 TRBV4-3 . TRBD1 CASSQEAPRTGLAGELFF TGCGCCAGCAGCCAAGAGGCCCCTAGGACAGGTTTGGCCGGGGAGCTGTTTTTT
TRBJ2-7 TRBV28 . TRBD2 CASSQTSGGSSYEQYF TGTGCCAGCAGCCAGACTAGCGGGGGGTCCTCCTACGAGCAGTACTTC
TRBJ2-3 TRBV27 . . CASSPLGRLQGTDTQYF TGTGCCAGCAGTCCCCTAGGGAGATTACAGGGCACAGATACGCAGTATTTT
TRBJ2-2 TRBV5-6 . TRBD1 CASSLRGGSVLDTGELFF TGTGCCAGCAGCTTGAGAGGGGGCTCGGTTTTGGACACCGGGGAGCTGTTTTTT
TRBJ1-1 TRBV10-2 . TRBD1 CASSIQGAEAFF TGCGCCAGCAGTATACAGGGGGCTGAAGCTTTCTTT
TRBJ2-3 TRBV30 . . CAWDPTGDVKYF TGTGCCTGGGACCCAACCGGGGACGTCAAGTATTTT
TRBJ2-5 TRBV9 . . CASSVEETQYF TGTGCCAGCAGCGTAGAGGAGACCCAGTACTTC
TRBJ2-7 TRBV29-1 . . CSVGRGYGNEQYF TGCAGCGTTGGTAGGGGTTACGGCAACGAGCAGTACTTC
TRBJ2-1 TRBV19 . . CASSKDTTLDNEQFF TGTGCCAGTAGCAAGGACACGACGTTAGACAATGAGCAGTTCTTC
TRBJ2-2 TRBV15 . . CATNTGMNTGELFF TGTGCCACCAACACGGGAATGAACACCGGGGAGCTGTTTTTT
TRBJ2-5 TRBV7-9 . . CASSPQAGTTLETQYF TGTGCCAGCAGCCCCCAGGCGGGCACCACCTTAGAGACCCAGTACTTC
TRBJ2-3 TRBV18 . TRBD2 CASSPTSGASTDTQYF TGTGCCAGCTCACCGACTAGCGGGGCCAGCACAGATACGCAGTATTTT
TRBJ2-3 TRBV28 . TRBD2 CASRSPGGRQDTQYF TGTGCCAGCAGATCGCCGGGGGGGCGTCAAGATACGCAGTATTTT
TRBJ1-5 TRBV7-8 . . CASSLARGGVSNQPQHF TGTGCCAGCAGCTTAGCTAGAGGTGGGGTAAGCAATCAGCCCCAGCATTTT
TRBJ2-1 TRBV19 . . CASREGGLYNEQFF TGTGCCAGTAGGGAGGGTGGTCTCTACAATGAGCAGTTCTTC
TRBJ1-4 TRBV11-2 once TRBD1 CASSLAVQGAGNEKLFF TGTGCCAGCAGCTTAGCTGTACAGGGGGCGGGGAATGAAAAACTGTTTTTT
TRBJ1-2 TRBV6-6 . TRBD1 CASIPTGDYGYTF TGTGCCAGCATTCCGACAGGGGATTATGGCTACACCTTC
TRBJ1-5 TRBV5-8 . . CASSFGTRNQPQHF TGTGCCAGCAGCTTCGGGACAAGAAATCAGCCCCAGCATTTT
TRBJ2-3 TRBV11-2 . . CASRGTNLGDTQYF TGTGCCAGCAGGGGGACAAACCTCGGGGATACGCAGTATTTT
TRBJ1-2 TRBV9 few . CASSGLPGYTF TGTGCCAGCAGCGGCCTGCCTGGCTACACCTTC